Listed here is a single T cell receptor (beta chain). The antigen is unknown. V was pared by 2 bases and J by 7 bases, with 13 bases of the junction left unmatched. CDR3 length: 17 amino acids. Germline loops: CDR1 MNHNS, CDR2 SASEGT. The sample belongs to a study of cytomegalovirus exposure and HLA in healthy donors. General study results and limits: Presence/absence analysis assumed near-uniform sequencing depth across donors. Later on, an analysis found that several of the most significant clusters appeared to be linked to common viral pathogens, which included parvovirus B19. V- and J-gene trimming in TCR beta was tied to a missense DCLRE1C variant by an analysis performed later.

The PCR ran on 60 Vbeta and 13 Jbeta primers. Libraries were prepared by immunoSEQ multiplex PCR; TCRdb keeps only in-frame clonotypes and omits some of them. This table has tens of thousands of clones, approximately 84% appearing once. The TCR sequence derives from a man between 50 and 59 years old in good health and CMV-seronegative. Sequencing was done on a sample of PBMCs. The chain joins TRBV6-1 to TRBJ1-2; 10 bases are a match to TRBD1. CDR3 sequence reads: CASSEFPGQGFPVGYTF. CDR3 in DNA: TGTGCCAGCAGTGAATTTCCGGGACAGGGGTTCCCAGTTGGCTACACCTTC.